Described below is a single T cell receptor beta chain sequence and its context. Its target is unknown. The sample originates from a study of T cell responses to AZD1222 COVID-19 vaccine. General study points: Clonal diversity was possibly underestimated, and the donors were mostly white British, with more females. The study found Spike-specific TCR breadth and depth rose after two AZD1222 doses. Reportedly, nearly half the spike-specific TCRs target unmutated variant regions.

Germline loops: CDR1 MGHRA, CDR2 YSYEKL. Trimming cost V 1 base and J 12 bases, with 13 bases left between them. This CDR3 spans 13 amino acids. The repertoire was sequenced with immunoSEQ multiplex PCR; TCRdb's copy has only in-frame clones and lacks some. Of about 170,000 clones in the sample, roughly 87% were seen once. Specimen: peripheral blood, collected on day 0 of AZD1222 vaccination. This clonotype was obtained from an adult in good health. This sequence joins TRBV4-1 and TRBJ2-1; the D is unclear. CDR3 residues: CASSQVDNLGQFF. The CDR3 nucleotides are TGCGCCAGCAGCCAAGTTGACAACCTGGGGCAGTTCTTC.